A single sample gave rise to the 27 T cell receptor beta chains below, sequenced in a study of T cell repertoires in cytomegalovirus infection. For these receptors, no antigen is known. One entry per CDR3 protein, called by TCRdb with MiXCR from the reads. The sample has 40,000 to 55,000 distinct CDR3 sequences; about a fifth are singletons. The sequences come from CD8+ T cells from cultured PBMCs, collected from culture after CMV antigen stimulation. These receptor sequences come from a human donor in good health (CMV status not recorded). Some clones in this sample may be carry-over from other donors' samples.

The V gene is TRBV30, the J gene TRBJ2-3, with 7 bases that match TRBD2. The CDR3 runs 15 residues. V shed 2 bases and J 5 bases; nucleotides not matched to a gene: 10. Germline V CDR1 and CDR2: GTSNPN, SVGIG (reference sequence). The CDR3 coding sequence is TGTGCCTGGAGTTACCCCCGGGGAGGGAAAGATACGCAGTATTTT. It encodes CAWSYPRGGKDTQYF.

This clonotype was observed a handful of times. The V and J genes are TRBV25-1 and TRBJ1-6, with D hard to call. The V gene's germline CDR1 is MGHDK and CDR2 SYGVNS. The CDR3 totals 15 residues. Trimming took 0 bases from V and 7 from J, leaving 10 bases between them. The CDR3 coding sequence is TGTGCCAGCAGTGAATACTGGAGGACCAATTCACCCCTCCACTTT. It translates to CASSEYWRTNSPLHF.

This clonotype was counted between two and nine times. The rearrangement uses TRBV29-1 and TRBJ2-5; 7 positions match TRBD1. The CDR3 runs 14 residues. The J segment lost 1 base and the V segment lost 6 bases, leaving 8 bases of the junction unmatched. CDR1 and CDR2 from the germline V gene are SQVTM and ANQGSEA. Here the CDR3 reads CSVDFSGGQETQYF. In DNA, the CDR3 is TGCAGCGTAGATTTCTCAGGGGGCCAAGAGACCCAGTACTTC.

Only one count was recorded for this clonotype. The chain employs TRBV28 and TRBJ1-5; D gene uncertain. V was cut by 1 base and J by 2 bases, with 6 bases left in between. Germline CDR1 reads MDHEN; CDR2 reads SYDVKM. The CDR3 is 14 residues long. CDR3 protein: CASSLLVGNQPQHF. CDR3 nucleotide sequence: TGTGCCAGCAGTTTATTGGTGGGCAATCAGCCCCAGCATTTT.

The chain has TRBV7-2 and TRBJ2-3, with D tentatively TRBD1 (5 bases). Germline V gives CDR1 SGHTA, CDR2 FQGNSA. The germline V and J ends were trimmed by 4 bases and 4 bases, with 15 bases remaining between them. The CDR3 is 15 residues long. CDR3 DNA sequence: TGTGCCAGCAGCTCAGACAGTGGGGATTCAGATACGCAGTATTTT. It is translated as CASSSDSGDSDTQYF. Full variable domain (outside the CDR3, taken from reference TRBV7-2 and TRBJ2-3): GAGVSQSPSNKVTEKGKDVELRCDPISGHTALYWYRQSLGQGLEFLIYFQGNSAPDKSGLPSDRFSAERTGGSVSTLTIQRTQQEDSAVYLCASSSDSGDSDTQYFGPGTRLTVL.

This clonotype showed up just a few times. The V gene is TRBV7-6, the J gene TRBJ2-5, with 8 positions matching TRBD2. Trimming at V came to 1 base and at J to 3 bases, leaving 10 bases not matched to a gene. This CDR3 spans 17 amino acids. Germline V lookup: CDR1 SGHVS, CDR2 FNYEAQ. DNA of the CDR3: TGTGCCAGCAGCTTAGTGTTTGCAAGCGGGGGAGAAGAGACCCAGTACTTC. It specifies CASSLVFASGGEETQYF.

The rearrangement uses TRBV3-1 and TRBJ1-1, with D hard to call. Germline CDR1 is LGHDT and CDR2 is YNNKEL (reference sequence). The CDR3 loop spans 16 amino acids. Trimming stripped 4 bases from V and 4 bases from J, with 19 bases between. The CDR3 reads CASSPLGNFLGTEAFF. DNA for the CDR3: TGTGCCAGCAGCCCCCTTGGGAACTTTCTCGGCACTGAAGCTTTCTTT.

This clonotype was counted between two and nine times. CDR3 sequence: CASSSGLDTYEQYF. The CDR3, as DNA: TGTGCCAGCAGCTCGGGACTGGACACCTACGAGCAGTACTTC. The chain links TRBV7-8 to TRBJ2-7; weak D call: TRBD2 (6 bases). The CDR3 runs 14 residues. CDR1 is SGHVS, CDR2 FQNEAQ, per germline. Trimming took 4 bases from V and 2 from J, leaving 12 bases between them.

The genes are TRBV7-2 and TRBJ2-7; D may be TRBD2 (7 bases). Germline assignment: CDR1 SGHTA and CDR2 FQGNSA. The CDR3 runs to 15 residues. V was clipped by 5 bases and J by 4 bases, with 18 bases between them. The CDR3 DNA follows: TGTGCCAGCAGCCGGCGGAGGGGGGGGGATTACGAGCAGTACTTC. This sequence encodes CASSRRRGGDYEQYF.

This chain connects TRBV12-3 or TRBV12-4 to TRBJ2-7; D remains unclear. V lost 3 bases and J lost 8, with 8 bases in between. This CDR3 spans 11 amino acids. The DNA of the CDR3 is TGTGCCAGCAGTTTCGAGAGAAAGCAGTACTTC. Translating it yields CASSFERKQYF.

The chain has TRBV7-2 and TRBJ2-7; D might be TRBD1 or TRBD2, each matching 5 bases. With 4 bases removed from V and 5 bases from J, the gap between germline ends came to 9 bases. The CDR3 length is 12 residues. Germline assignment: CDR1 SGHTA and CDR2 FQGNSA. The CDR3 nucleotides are TGTGCCAGCAGCTGGGACGAGGACGAGCAGTACTTC. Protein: CASSWDEDEQYF.

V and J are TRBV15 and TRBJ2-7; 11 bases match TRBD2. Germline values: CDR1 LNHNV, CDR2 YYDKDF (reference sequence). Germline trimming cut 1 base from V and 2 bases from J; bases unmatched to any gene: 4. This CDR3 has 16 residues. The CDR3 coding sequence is TGTGCCACCAGCAGAGGCGCTAGCGGGGGGACCTACGAGCAGTACTTC. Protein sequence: CATSRGASGGTYEQYF.

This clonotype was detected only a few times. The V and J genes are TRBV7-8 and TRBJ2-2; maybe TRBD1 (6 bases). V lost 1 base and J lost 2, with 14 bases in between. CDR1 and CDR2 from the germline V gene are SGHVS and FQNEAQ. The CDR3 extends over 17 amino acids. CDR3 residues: CASSLDYRETNTGELFF. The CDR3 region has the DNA TGTGCCAGCAGCTTAGATTACAGGGAGACAAACACCGGGGAGCTGTTTTTT. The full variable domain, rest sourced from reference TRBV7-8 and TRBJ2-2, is GAGVSQSPRYKVAKRGQDVALRCDPISGHVSLFWYQQALGQGPEFLTYFQNEAQLDKSGLPSDRFFAERPEGSVSTLKIQRTQQEDSAVYLCASSLDYRETNTGELFFGEGSRLTVL.

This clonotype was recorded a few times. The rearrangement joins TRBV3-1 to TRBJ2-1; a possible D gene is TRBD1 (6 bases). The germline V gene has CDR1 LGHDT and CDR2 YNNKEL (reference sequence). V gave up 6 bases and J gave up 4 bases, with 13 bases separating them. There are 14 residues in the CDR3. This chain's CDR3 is CASSGDTSYNEQFF. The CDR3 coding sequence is TGTGCCAGCAGTGGGGACACCTCATACAATGAGCAGTTCTTC.

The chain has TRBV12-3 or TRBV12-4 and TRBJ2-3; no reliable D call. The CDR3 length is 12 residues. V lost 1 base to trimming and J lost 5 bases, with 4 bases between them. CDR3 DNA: TGTGCCAGCAGTTTAGGAGTAGATACGCAGTATTTT. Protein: CASSLGVDTQYF.

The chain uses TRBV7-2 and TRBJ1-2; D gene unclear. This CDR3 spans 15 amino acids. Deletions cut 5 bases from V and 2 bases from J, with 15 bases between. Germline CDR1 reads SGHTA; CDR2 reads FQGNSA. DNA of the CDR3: TGTGCCAGCAGCCCAAGCTGGGGATTCAACTATGGCTACACCTTC. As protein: CASSPSWGFNYGYTF.

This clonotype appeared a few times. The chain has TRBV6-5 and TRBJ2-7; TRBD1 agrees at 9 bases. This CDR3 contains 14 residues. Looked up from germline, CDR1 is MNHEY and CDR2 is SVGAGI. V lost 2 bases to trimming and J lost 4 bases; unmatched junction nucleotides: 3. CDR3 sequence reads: CASSYKGQGYEQYF. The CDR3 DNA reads TGTGCCAGCAGTTACAAGGGACAGGGATACGAGCAGTACTTC.

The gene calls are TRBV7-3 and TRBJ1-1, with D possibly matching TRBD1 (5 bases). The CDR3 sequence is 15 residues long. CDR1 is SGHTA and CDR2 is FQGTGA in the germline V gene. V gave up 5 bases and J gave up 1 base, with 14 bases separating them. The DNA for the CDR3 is TGTGCCAGCAGCGAACGGGGACCGTGGAACACTGAAGCTTTCTTT. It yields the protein CASSERGPWNTEAFF.

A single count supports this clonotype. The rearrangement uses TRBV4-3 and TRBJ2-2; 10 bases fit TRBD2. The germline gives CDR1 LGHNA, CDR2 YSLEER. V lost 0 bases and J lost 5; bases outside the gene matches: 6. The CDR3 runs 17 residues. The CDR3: CASSQETPAGGTGELFF. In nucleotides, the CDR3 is TGCGCCAGCAGCCAAGAGACCCCAGCGGGAGGGACCGGGGAGCTGTTTTTT.

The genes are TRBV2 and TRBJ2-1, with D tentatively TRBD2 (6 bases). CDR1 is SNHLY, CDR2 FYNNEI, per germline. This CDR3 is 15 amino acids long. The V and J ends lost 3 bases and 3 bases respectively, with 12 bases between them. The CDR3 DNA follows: TGTGCCAGCAGTGAGCGGAGGGGCAGCTACAATGAGCAGTTCTTC. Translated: CASSERRGSYNEQFF.

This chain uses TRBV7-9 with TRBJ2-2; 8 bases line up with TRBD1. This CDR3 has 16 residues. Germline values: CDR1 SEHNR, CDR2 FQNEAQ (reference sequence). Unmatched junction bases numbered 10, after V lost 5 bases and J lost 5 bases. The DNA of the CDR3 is TGTGCCAGCAGCCCTCGGACAGGGAAATCTACCGGGGAGCTGTTTTTT. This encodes CASSPRTGKSTGELFF.

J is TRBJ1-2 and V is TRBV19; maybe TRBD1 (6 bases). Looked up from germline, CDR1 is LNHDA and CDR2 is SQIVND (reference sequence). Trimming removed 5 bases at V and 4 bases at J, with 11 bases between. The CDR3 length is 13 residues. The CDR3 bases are TGTGCCAGTAGTTTCAGGACAGTCTATGGCTACACCTTC. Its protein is CASSFRTVYGYTF.

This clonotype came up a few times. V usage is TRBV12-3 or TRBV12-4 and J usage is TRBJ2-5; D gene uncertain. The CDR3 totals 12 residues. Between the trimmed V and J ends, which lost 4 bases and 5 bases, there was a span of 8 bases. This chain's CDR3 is CASSSSWETQYF. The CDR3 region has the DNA TGTGCCAGCAGTTCCTCGTGGGAGACCCAGTACTTC.

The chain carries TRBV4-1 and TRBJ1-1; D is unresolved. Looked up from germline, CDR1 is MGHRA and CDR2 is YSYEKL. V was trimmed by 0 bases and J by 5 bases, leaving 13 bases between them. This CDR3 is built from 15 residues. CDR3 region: CASSQDRVGATEAFF. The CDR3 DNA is TGCGCCAGCAGCCAAGATAGGGTAGGTGCGACTGAAGCTTTCTTT.

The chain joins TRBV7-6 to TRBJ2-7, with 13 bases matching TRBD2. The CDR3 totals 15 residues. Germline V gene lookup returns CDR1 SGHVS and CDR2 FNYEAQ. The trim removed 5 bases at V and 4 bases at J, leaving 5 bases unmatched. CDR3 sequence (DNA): TGTGCCAGCAGCCCCGGGACTAGCGGGACTTACGAGCAGTACTTC. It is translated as CASSPGTSGTYEQYF.

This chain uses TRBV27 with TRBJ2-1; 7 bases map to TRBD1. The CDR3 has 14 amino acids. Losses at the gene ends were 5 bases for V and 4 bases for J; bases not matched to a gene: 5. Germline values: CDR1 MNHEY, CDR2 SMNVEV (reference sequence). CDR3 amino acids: CASSPWTGYNEQFF. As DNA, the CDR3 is TGTGCCAGCAGTCCATGGACAGGTTACAATGAGCAGTTCTTC.

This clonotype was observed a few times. The CDR3 region has the DNA TGTGCCAGCAGCCTAGGGCACGGACACAGTTCCTACGAGCAGTACTTC. Translation gives CASSLGHGHSSYEQYF. The V call is TRBV7-2, the J call TRBJ2-7, with D maybe TRBD1 (5 bases). V lost 5 bases, J lost 1 base, and 18 bases lay in between. CDR3 size: 16 residues. The germline V gene has CDR1 SGHTA and CDR2 FQGNSA.